Below are 5 T cell receptor beta chains sequenced from a single sample in a study of blood T cell repertoires in COVID-19. Some clones are missing from TCRdb's copy, which holds only in-frame ones; the method was immunoSEQ multiplex PCR. Of about 200,000 clones in the sample, about 85% were seen once. Sequenced: peripheral blood. These receptors all come from an elderly woman with acute or convalescent COVID-19.

This chain uses TRBV18 with TRBJ1-2; TRBD1 aligns across 12 bases. The CDR3 has 16 amino acids. Germline lookup yields CDR1 KGHSH and CDR2 LQKENI. The junction had 10 bases not matched to a gene; V was cut back by 3 bases and J by 8 bases. The CDR3 is CASSPRDRGREMGYTF. In DNA, the CDR3 is TGTGCCAGCTCACCCCGGGACAGGGGGCGCGAGATGGGCTACACCTTC.

This chain links TRBV7-2 with TRBJ2-1; 11 nucleotides align to TRBD2. V was pared by 4 bases and J by 2 bases, with 1 base of the junction left unmatched. This CDR3 has 15 amino acids. Germline V CDR1 and CDR2: SGHTA, FQGNSA. The CDR3 here is CASSSTSGTYNEQFF. The CDR3 DNA reads as TGTGCCAGCAGCTCGACTAGCGGGACCTACAATGAGCAGTTCTTC.

The chain joins TRBV21-1 to TRBJ2-1; the table's D call of TRBD1 was not tested on the DNA. TRBV21-1 is tagged as a pseudogene. The CDR3 is 17 amino acids. The CDR3 protein is CASSKLGQEGIFDEQFF. DNA for the CDR3: TGTGCCAGCAGCAAACTGGGACAGGAAGGGATTTTCGATGAGCAGTTCTTC.

The J gene is TRBJ2-5, the V gene TRBV30; D is ambiguous. CDR3 length: 13 residues. V was cut by 3 bases and J by 4 bases, with 12 bases left in between. The V gene's germline CDR1 is GTSNPN and CDR2 SVGIG (reference sequence). The CDR3 spells CAWSPSGSETQYF. In DNA, the CDR3 is TGTGCCTGGAGCCCTAGTGGTTCAGAGACCCAGTACTTC. The full variable domain, in which reference TRBV30 and TRBJ2-5 provide the parts outside the CDR3, is SQTIHQWPATLVQPVGSPLSLECTVEGTSNPNLYWYRQAAGRGLQLLFYSVGIGQISSEVPQNLSASRPQDRQFILSSKKLLLSDSGFYLCAWSPSGSETQYFGPGTRLLVL.

The chain links TRBV21-1 to TRBJ2-4; the DNA was not used to check the table's D call, TRBD1. TRBV21-1 has pseudogene status. The CDR3 loop spans 16 amino acids. The CDR3 loop reads CASSKSGRTGGYIQYF. CDR3 DNA sequence: TGTGCCAGCAGCAAAAGTGGTCGGACAGGAGGATACATTCAGTACTTC.